These 28 T cell receptor beta chains share one sample of origin, sequenced in a study of T-cell memory formation after mild COVID-19. TCRdb reanalysed the 5' RACE reads using MiXCR and keeps one entry per CDR3 protein. The sample comprises 25,000 to 35,000 distinct CDR3 sequences, just under 7.5% of which are singletons, and 14% rests with the top ten. Specimen: PBMCs or a T cell subset sorted from them (not recorded which). These receptor sequences come from an adult woman who had mild COVID-19 (a few samples of this study predate the infection). Cell type and time point are not known.

By share, this clonotype counts as medium-sized. The chain joins TRBV29-1 to TRBJ2-3, with 7 bases fitting TRBD1. This CDR3 is built from 13 residues. The V gene end was trimmed by 7 bases and the J gene end by 6 bases; junction bases not matched to a gene: 10. Germline CDR1 is SQVTM and CDR2 is ANQGSEA. CDR3: CSGMTGRFDTQYF. The CDR3 nucleotides are TGCAGCGGGATGACAGGGCGGTTCGATACGCAGTATTTT.

This clonotype was counted at least ten times. This CDR3 reads CSARDLGRVNQPQHF. CDR3 nucleotide sequence: TGCAGTGCTAGAGATCTCGGACGGGTAAATCAGCCCCAGCATTTT. This chain joins TRBV20-1 and TRBJ1-5; D remains unclear. V was cut by 0 bases and J by 4 bases, with 13 bases left in between. CDR3 length equals 15 residues. Germline assignment: CDR1 DFQATT and CDR2 SNEGSKA (reference sequence).

This clonotype has a count of ten or more. The rearrangement joins TRBV6-1 to TRBJ2-7; TRBD2 might be the D (6 bases). Between the trimmed V and J ends, which lost 4 bases and 1 base, there was a span of 14 bases. Per germline, CDR1 MNHNS and CDR2 SASEGT. CDR3 length: 15 amino acids. CDR3: CASSVGGSLSYEQYF. The CDR3 bases are TGTGCCAGCAGTGTAGGAGGGTCCCTATCCTACGAGCAGTACTTC.

This clonotype has at least ten counts. The V and J genes are TRBV27 and TRBJ1-3; D call uncertain. V was clipped by 6 bases and J by 0 bases, with 6 bases between them. CDR3 length: 13 residues. Germline CDR1 MNHEY, CDR2 SMNVEV (reference sequence). The CDR3, as DNA: TGTGCCAGCAGACCAACCTCTGGAAACACCATATATTTT. Amino acids: CASRPTSGNTIYF.

This clonotype rates as medium-sized. The gene calls are TRBV20-1 and TRBJ2-2; no clear D. V was clipped by 0 bases and J by 6 bases, with 2 bases between them. Germline CDR1 and CDR2: DFQATT and SNEGSKA (reference sequence). The length of the CDR3 is 11 residues. CDR3 protein: CSAREAGELFF. In DNA, the CDR3 is TGCAGTGCTAGAGAAGCCGGGGAGCTGTTTTTT.

This clonotype has more than one count but fewer than ten. The rearrangement links TRBV19 to TRBJ2-3; no reliable D call. The V gene lost 7 bases and the J gene lost 5 bases, with 16 bases spanning the gap. CDR1 LNHDA and CDR2 SQIVND come from the germline V gene (reference sequence). This CDR3 has 14 residues. The CDR3 here is CASMGNWDGDTQYF. CDR3 nucleotide sequence: TGTGCCAGTATGGGGAATTGGGATGGAGATACGCAGTATTTT.

This clonotype has at least ten counts. This chain uses TRBV19 with TRBJ2-3; D possibly corresponds to TRBD2 (5 bases). In germline, CDR1 is LNHDA, CDR2 SQIVND (reference sequence). This CDR3 comprises 11 residues. V was trimmed by 10 bases and J by 7 bases, leaving 12 bases between them. The CDR3 here is CATGVGNTQYF. CDR3 DNA sequence: TGTGCCACCGGGGTTGGGAATACGCAGTATTTT.

In its sample, this clonotype is medium-sized (0.01 to 0.1%). The rearrangement uses TRBV5-1 and TRBJ2-7; TRBD2 aligns across 12 bases. Germline values: CDR1 SGHRS, CDR2 YFSETQ. The CDR3 runs 15 residues. Germline trimming cut 3 bases from V and 4 bases from J; bases unmatched to any gene: 5. CDR3 residues: CASSSGLAGMYEQYF. The CDR3 region has the DNA TGCGCCAGCAGCTCCGGACTAGCGGGAATGTACGAGCAGTACTTC.

Ten or more counts support this clonotype. CDR3 nucleotide sequence: TGTGCCAGCAGCTCCCGAGGTAACACCGGGGAGCTGTTTTTT. Translating it yields CASSSRGNTGELFF. The J gene is TRBJ2-2, the V gene TRBV7-9; D gene uncertain. Germline CDR1 and CDR2: SEHNR and FQNEAQ (reference sequence). The germline V and J ends were trimmed by 4 bases and 2 bases, with 8 bases remaining between them. The CDR3 consists of 14 residues.

In this sample, this clonotype turned up many times. V usage is TRBV9 and J usage is TRBJ1-5; D is uncertain. CDR3 length: 14 residues. CDR1 SGDLS and CDR2 YYNGEE come from the germline V gene. Trimming took 0 bases from V and 4 from J, leaving 8 bases between them. DNA of the CDR3: TGTGCCAGCAGCGTAGACGGGAGTAATCAGCCCCAGCATTTT. Translating gives CASSVDGSNQPQHF. The whole variable domain, filled in from reference TRBV9 and TRBJ1-5, reads DSGVTQTPKHLITATGQRVTLRCSPRSGDLSVYWYQQSLDQGLQFLIQYYNGEERAKGNILERFSAQQFPDLHSELNLSSLELGDSALYFCASSVDGSNQPQHFGDGTRLSIL.

This clonotype was detected only a few times. A read error is possible here, since a much larger clone lies one base away. The CDR3 DNA reads TGCAGCGATTTGGGACAGGGGGTCACTGAAGCTTTCTTT. Its translation: CSDLGQGVTEAFF. The chain recombines TRBV29-1 with TRBJ1-1; 11 nucleotides match TRBD1. The V gene end was trimmed by 7 bases and the J gene end by 4 bases; junction bases not matched to a gene: 5. This CDR3 has 13 amino acids. The germline V gene encodes CDR1 SQVTM and CDR2 ANQGSEA.

This clonotype came up many times. J is TRBJ2-1 and V is TRBV5-1; 16 nucleotides align to TRBD2. From germline, CDR1 is SGHRS and CDR2 YFSETQ. The CDR3 has 17 amino acids. V gave up 4 bases and J gave up 3 bases; unmatched junction bases: 4. The CDR3 sequence is CASSQGLAGGYYNEQFF. The CDR3 coding sequence is TGCGCCAGCAGCCAGGGACTAGCGGGGGGGTACTACAATGAGCAGTTCTTC.

This clonotype was seen repeatedly, ten times or more. The CDR3 loop reads CASSDPKAPTSGTLPDTQYF. The CDR3 bases are TGTGCCAGCAGTGACCCCAAAGCCCCTACTAGCGGTACCCTACCAGATACGCAGTATTTT. The chain carries TRBV25-1 and TRBJ2-3; 8 bases are a match to TRBD2. CDR1 and CDR2 (germline): MGHDK, SYGVNS. The V gene end was trimmed by 3 bases and the J gene end by 4 bases; junction bases not matched to a gene: 21. The CDR3 sequence is 20 residues long.

This clonotype was observed many times. The rearrangement uses TRBV29-1 and TRBJ2-2, with D perhaps TRBD1 (6 bases). Per germline, CDR1 SQVTM and CDR2 ANQGSEA. With 3 bases removed from V and 5 bases from J, the gap between germline ends came to 10 bases. CDR3 size: 13 residues. CDR3 loop: CSVDRQETGELFF. CDR3 coding DNA: TGCAGCGTTGACAGACAGGAAACCGGGGAGCTGTTTTTT.

The table lists this clonotype with many counts. The chain links TRBV24-1 to TRBJ1-5; 9 bases line up with TRBD1. V lost 4 bases, J lost 7 bases, and 10 bases stayed unmatched. There are 16 residues in the CDR3. From germline, CDR1 is KGHDR and CDR2 SFDVKD. The CDR3 reads CATSDPNRGLEQPQHF. In DNA, the CDR3 is TGTGCCACCAGTGACCCTAACAGGGGGCTGGAACAGCCCCAGCATTTT.

The sample holds a few counts of this clonotype. The CDR3 is CASSSRQGGNQPQHF. CDR3 nucleotides: TGTGCCAGCAGCTCCAGACAGGGCGGCAATCAGCCCCAGCATTTT. V is TRBV7-2 and J is TRBJ1-5; 7 bases are a match to TRBD1. Germline CDR1 reads SGHTA; CDR2 reads FQGNSA. V lost 4 bases to trimming and J lost 2 bases; unmatched junction nucleotides: 5. The CDR3 is 15 amino acids.

The chain employs TRBV20-1 and TRBJ1-5; no firm D call. Germline-derived CDR1 and CDR2 are DFQATT and SNEGSKA (reference sequence). V was shortened by 0 bases and J by 3 bases, with 3 bases between the two germline ends. This CDR3 contains 12 residues. In DNA form, the CDR3 reads TGCAGTGCTAGAGACACCAATCAGCCCCAGCATTTT. This sequence encodes CSARDTNQPQHF.

Ten or more counts support this clonotype. This rearrangement joins TRBV3-1 to TRBJ1-1; D is possibly TRBD1 (5 bases). The length of the CDR3 is 14 residues. The V and J ends lost 1 base and 5 bases respectively, with 11 bases between them. Germline CDR1 LGHDT, CDR2 YNNKEL (reference sequence). The CDR3 DNA follows: TGTGCCAGCAGCCAAGCCGGGGGGGGGACTGAAGCTTTCTTT. This codes for CASSQAGGGTEAFF.

Ten or more counts support this clonotype. J is TRBJ2-2 and V is TRBV5-1; 8 bases match TRBD1. The CDR3 consists of 17 residues. Trimming removed 1 base from V and 5 bases from J; junction bases left unmatched: 10. The germline CDR1 and CDR2 sequences are SGHRS and YFSETQ. Here the CDR3 reads CASSLMYQGAGTGELFF. The CDR3 DNA is TGCGCCAGCAGCTTGATGTACCAGGGGGCAGGAACCGGGGAGCTGTTTTTT.

This clonotype has a count of ten or more. J is TRBJ2-4 and V is TRBV20-1; D gene uncertain. Looked up from germline, CDR1 is DFQATT and CDR2 is SNEGSKA (reference sequence). Deletions cut 2 bases from V and 6 bases from J, with 11 bases between. The CDR3 is made up of 13 amino acids. CDR3 sequence: CSARLLTLNIQYF. The CDR3 DNA sequence: TGCAGTGCTAGACTCCTGACCCTAAACATTCAGTACTTC.

This clonotype has a count of ten or more. The junction shows a germline mismatch at one end, possibly a read error. V gene TRBV12-3 or TRBV12-4 combines with J gene TRBJ1-1; D might be TRBD1 (6 bases). This CDR3 is 15 amino acids long. The CDR3 spells CASSLGIPRGTEAFF. In nucleotides, the CDR3 is TGTGCCAGCAGCTTAGGTATCCCCAGGGGCACTGAAGCTTTCTTT.

This clonotype was counted ten times or more. V usage is TRBV2 and J usage is TRBJ2-7; possible D gene TRBD1, 6 bases. Germline V gene lookup returns CDR1 SNHLY and CDR2 FYNNEI. V was shortened by 8 bases and J by 0 bases, with 11 bases between the two germline ends. This CDR3 contains 13 residues. CDR3 region: CASEKDSSYEQYF. CDR3 nucleotides: TGTGCCAGCGAAAAGGACAGCTCCTACGAGCAGTACTTC.

Many counts were recorded for this clonotype. This chain connects TRBV20-1 to TRBJ2-1; TRBD2 aligns across 7 bases. CDR3 size: 16 residues. J gave up 1 base and V 6 bases, and 12 bases lay outside the gene matches. Germline values: CDR1 DFQATT, CDR2 SNEGSKA (reference sequence). The CDR3 sequence: CSAGEGGIQSYNEQFF. In DNA, the CDR3 is TGCAGTGCCGGAGAGGGAGGGATCCAATCCTACAATGAGCAGTTCTTC.

Many counts were recorded for this clonotype. This chain links TRBV7-2 with TRBJ2-7, with TRBD2 matching 8 bases. In germline, CDR1 is SGHTA, CDR2 FQGNSA. The CDR3 is 15 residues long. The V and J ends lost 5 bases and 7 bases, in that order; junction bases with no gene match: 13. The CDR3 reads CASSPFAGGPGEQYF. CDR3 bases: TGTGCCAGCAGCCCATTTGCGGGAGGCCCGGGGGAGCAGTACTTC.

As regards this clonotype: A single base separates this from a much larger clone, so it may be a read error. The chain employs TRBV5-5 and TRBJ1-1, with TRBD1 as a possible D gene (5 bases). CDR1 is SGHKS and CDR2 is YYEKEE in the germline V gene (reference sequence). The CDR3 runs to 13 residues. The CDR3 DNA sequence: TGTGACAGCAGCCCACGGGGGTCCACTGAAGCTTTCTTT. As protein: CDSSPRGSTEAFF.

The chain combines TRBV3-1 with TRBJ2-7; 13 nucleotides align to TRBD2. CDR1 and CDR2 from the germline V gene are LGHDT and YNNKEL (reference sequence). The CDR3 runs to 14 residues. V lost 7 bases to trimming and J lost 5 bases; unmatched junction nucleotides: 5. The CDR3 spells CASTSLAGGNEQYF. The CDR3 nucleotides read TGTGCCAGCACCTCACTAGCGGGAGGGAACGAGCAGTACTTC.

This clonotype came up many times. The chain couples TRBV9 to TRBJ2-5; 13 nucleotides line up with TRBD2. The CDR3 contains 16 residues. With V trimmed by 4 bases and J by 2 bases, 5 bases remained unmatched. Germline CDR1 reads SGDLS; CDR2 reads YYNGEE. CDR3 loop: CASSPRLAGGQETQYF. The CDR3 bases are TGTGCCAGCAGCCCACGACTAGCGGGAGGACAAGAGACCCAGTACTTC. Full variable domain (remainder filled in from reference TRBV9 and TRBJ2-5): DSGVTQTPKHLITATGQRVTLRCSPRSGDLSVYWYQQSLDQGLQFLIQYYNGEERAKGNILERFSAQQFPDLHSELNLSSLELGDSALYFCASSPRLAGGQETQYFGPGTRLLVL.

This clonotype was found many times. This rearrangement joins TRBV24-1 to TRBJ2-5; the D gene could be TRBD1 or TRBD2 (5 bases each). V lost 3 bases, J lost 2 bases, and 12 bases lay in between. Germline CDR1 and CDR2: KGHDR and SFDVKD. The CDR3 covers 15 residues. CDR3 bases: TGTGCCACCAGTGATAGAGGGGCCGCTCAAGAGACCCAGTACTTC. Protein sequence: CATSDRGAAQETQYF.